The rows below give T cell receptor beta chains drawn from one sample of a study of blood T cell repertoires in COVID-19. Assay used: immunoSEQ multiplex PCR; TCRdb lists only in-frame clones, some missing. The sample yields some 380,000 clones, more than 75% seen once. Sequenced: peripheral blood. The receptors shown here come from a human donor with acute or convalescent COVID-19. The donor label of this sample is uncertain. The CDR3 runs from the conserved cysteine through the conserved F or W. Each record gives: J gene, clone size, D gene, V gene, CDR3 protein, CDR3 DNA. A D gene is named only where the DNA matches it firmly. Clone size is given for some rows only: seen once, a few or many times, or a class if the clone is expanded.

TRBJ1-1 | . | . | TRBV10-2 | CASSEAQLPQAFF | TGCGCCAGCAGTGAGGCCCAGTTACCTCAAGCTTTCTTT
TRBJ1-4 | once | . | TRBV7-7 | CASSLTSGRNEKLFF | TGTGCCAGCAGCTTAACATCGGGAAGGAATGAAAAACTGTTTTTT
TRBJ2-7 | . | TRBD1 | TRBV18 | CASSPEGQSYEQYF | TGTGCCAGCTCACCAGAGGGACAGAGCTACGAGCAGTACTTC
TRBJ1-4 | . | TRBD1 | TRBV27 | CASRGQGAGEKLFF | TGTGCCAGCAGGGGGCAGGGGGCGGGTGAAAAACTGTTTTTT
TRBJ2-6 | . | . | TRBV5-1 | CASSLVAGSGANVLTF | TGCGCCAGCAGCTTGGTAGCAGGGTCTGGGGCCAACGTCCTGACTTTC
TRBJ2-3 | . | . | TRBV5-1 | CASSLIVANTDTQYF | TGCGCCAGCAGCTTGATCGTGGCCAACACAGATACGCAGTATTTT
TRBJ1-1 | . | . | TRBV7-2 | CASSLFRGNTEAFF | TGTGCCAGCAGCTTATTCCGGGGGAACACTGAAGCTTTCTTT
TRBJ2-3 | . | TRBD2 | TRBV5-6 | CASSLLLAGGPGDTQYF | TGTGCCAGCAGCCTACTCCTAGCGGGAGGGCCGGGAGATACGCAGTATTTT
TRBJ1-2 | . | . | TRBV7-2 | CASSSGGPREAGGYTF | TGTGCCAGCAGCTCCGGGGGGCCCAGGGAGGCGGGTGGCTACACCTTC
TRBJ2-7 | . | TRBD2 | TRBV14 | CASSQGVTGPGTSGLLSLYEQYF | TGTGCCAGCAGCCAAGGGGTGACAGGACCCGGGACTAGCGGTCTCCTCTCCCTCTACGAGCAGTACTTC
TRBJ1-6 | . | TRBD1 | TRBV19 | CASSSLGDRSSPLHF | TGTGCCAGTAGTAGTTTGGGGGACAGGTCGTCACCCCTCCACTTT